The clone carrying this TCR beta chain was found many times. Its antigen is still unknown. The source of the sample is a study of T cells in Graves' hyperthyroidism and ophthalmopathy. Across the study: Before treatment of any kind, peripheral blood was taken at initial diagnosis. Study results and caveats: Peripheral blood also featured most of the thyroid clonotypes expanded above 0.001. The model forecast ophthalmopathy, anticipating it by a median around 6.9 months before onset. Stable hyperthyroidism was separated from ophthalmopathy by a model based on 13 V-J features.

Germline lookup yields CDR1 SGDLS and CDR2 YYNGEE. Trimming cost V 1 base and J 2 bases, with 5 bases left between them. The CDR3 length is 13 residues. TCR beta CDR3 sequences were amplified from RNA transcripts. A first-round RT-PCR of the TCR CDR3 used the HTBI primer set. Using its own MiXCR run on the multiplex PCR reads, TCRdb lists one record per CDR3 protein. Among over 300,000 distinct CDR3 sequences listed, about 15% were seen once. This TCR was recovered from a woman aged 55 to 70 with Graves' hyperthyroidism. The rearrangement uses TRBV9 and TRBJ2-3; D not resolved. Sequencing was done on a sample of blood. The CDR3 DNA follows: TGTGCCAGCAGCGTATTTCCCACAGATACGCAGTATTTT. It specifies CASSVFPTDTQYF.